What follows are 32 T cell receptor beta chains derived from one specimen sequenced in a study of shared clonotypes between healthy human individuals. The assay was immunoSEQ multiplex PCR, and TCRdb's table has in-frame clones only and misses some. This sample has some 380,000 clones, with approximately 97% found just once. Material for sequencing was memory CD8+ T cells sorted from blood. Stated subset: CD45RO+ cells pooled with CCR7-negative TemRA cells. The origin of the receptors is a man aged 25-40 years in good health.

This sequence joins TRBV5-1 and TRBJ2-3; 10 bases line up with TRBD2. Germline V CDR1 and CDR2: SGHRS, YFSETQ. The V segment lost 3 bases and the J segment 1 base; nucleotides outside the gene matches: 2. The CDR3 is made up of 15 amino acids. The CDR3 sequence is CASSWGTSGTDTQYF. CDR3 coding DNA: TGCGCCAGCAGCTGGGGGACTAGCGGCACAGATACGCAGTATTTT.

The CDR3 loop reads CASSDHALPGANVLTF. CDR3 DNA sequence: TGTGCCAGCAGTGACCACGCCCTTCCTGGGGCCAACGTCCTGACTTTC. The chain recombines TRBV25-1 with TRBJ2-6; D not certain. The germline V and J ends were trimmed by 3 bases and 2 bases, with 11 bases remaining between them. The CDR3 has 16 amino acids. Germline V CDR1 and CDR2: MGHDK, SYGVNS. The complete variable domain, with remaining parts taken from reference TRBV25-1 and TRBJ2-6, reads EADIYQTPRYLVIGTGKKITLECSQTMGHDKMYWYQQDPGMELHLIHYSYGVNSTEKGDLSSESTVSRIRTEHFPLTLESARPSHTSQYLCASSDHALPGANVLTFGAGSRLTVL.

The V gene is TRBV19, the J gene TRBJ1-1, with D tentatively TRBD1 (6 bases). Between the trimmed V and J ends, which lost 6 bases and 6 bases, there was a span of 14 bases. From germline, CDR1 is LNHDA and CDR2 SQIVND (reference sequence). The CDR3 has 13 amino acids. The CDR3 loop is CASRFRGGPEAFF. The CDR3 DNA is TGTGCCAGTAGATTTCGGGGGGGGCCTGAAGCTTTCTTT. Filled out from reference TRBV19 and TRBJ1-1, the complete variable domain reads DGGITQSPKYLFRKEGQNVTLSCEQNLNHDAMYWYRQDPGQGLRLIYYSQIVNDFQKGDIAEGYSVSREKKESFPLTVTSAQKNPTAFYLCASRFRGGPEAFFGQGTRLTVV.

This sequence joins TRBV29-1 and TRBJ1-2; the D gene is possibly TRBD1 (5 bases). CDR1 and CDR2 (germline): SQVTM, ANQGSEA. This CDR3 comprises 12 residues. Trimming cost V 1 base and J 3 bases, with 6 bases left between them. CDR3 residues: CSVEARDYGYTF. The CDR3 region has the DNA TGCAGCGTTGAAGCCAGGGACTATGGCTACACCTTC.

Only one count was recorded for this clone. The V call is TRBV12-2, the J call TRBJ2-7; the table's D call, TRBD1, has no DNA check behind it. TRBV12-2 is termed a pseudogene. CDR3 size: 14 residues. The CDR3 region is CASRRGTGGYEQYF. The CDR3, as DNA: TGTGCAAGTCGTAGAGGGACAGGGGGCTACGAGCAGTACTTC.

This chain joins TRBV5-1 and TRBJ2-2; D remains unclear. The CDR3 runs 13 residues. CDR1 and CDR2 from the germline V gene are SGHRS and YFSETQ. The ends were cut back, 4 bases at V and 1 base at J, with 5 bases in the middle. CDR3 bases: TGCGCCAGCAGCACGGAGAACACCGGGGAGCTGTTTTTT. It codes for CASSTENTGELFF.

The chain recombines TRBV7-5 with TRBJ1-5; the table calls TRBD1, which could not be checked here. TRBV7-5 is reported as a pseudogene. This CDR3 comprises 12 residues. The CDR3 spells CARRRTNQPQHF. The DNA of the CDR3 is TGTGCCAGAAGGCGGACAAATCAGCCCCAGCATTTT.

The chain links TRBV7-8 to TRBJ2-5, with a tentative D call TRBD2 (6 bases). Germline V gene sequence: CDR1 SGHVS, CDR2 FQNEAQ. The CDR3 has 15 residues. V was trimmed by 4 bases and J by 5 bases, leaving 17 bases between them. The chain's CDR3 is CASSSTPGVWETQYF. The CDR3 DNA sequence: TGTGCCAGCAGCTCAACCCCGGGAGTTTGGGAGACCCAGTACTTC.

The chain's CDR3 is CASSSSWGGNYGYTF. The CDR3 DNA follows: TGTGCCAGCAGTTCCTCCTGGGGAGGTAACTATGGCTACACCTTC. V usage is TRBV28 and J usage is TRBJ1-2; D uncertain. The germline V gene encodes CDR1 MDHEN and CDR2 SYDVKM. CDR3 length: 15 amino acids. V lost 4 bases to trimming and J lost 1 base, with 13 bases between them.

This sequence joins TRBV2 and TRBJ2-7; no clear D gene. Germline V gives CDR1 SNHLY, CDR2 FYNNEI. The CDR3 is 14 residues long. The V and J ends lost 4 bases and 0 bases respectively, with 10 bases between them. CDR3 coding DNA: TGTGCCAGCAGTGCAGATAACCACTCCTACGAGCAGTACTTC. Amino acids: CASSADNHSYEQYF.

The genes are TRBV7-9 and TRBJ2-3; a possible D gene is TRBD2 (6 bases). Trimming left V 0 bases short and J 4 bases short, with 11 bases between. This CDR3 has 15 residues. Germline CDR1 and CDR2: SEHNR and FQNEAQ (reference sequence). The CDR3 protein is CASSLARWDSDTQYF. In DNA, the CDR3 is TGTGCCAGCAGCTTAGCGAGATGGGACTCAGATACGCAGTATTTT.

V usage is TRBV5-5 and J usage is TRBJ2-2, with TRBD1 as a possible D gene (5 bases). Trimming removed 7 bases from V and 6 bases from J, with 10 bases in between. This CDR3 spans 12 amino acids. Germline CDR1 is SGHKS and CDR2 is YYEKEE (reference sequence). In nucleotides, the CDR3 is TGTGCCAGCGTAGGGGATCCCGGGGAGCTGTTTTTT. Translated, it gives CASVGDPGELFF.

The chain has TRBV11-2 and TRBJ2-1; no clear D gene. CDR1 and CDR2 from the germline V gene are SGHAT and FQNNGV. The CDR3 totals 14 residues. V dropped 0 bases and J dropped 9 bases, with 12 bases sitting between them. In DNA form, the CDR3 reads TGTGCCAGCAGCTTAGATTCTCCGATGGTTGAGCAGTTCTTC. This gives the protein CASSLDSPMVEQFF. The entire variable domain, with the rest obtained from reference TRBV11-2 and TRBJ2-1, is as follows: EAGVAQSPRYKIIEKRQSVAFWCNPISGHATLYWYQQILGQGPKLLIQFQNNGVVDDSQLPKDRFSAERLKGVDSTLKIQPAKLEDSAVYLCASSLDSPMVEQFFGPGTRLTVL.

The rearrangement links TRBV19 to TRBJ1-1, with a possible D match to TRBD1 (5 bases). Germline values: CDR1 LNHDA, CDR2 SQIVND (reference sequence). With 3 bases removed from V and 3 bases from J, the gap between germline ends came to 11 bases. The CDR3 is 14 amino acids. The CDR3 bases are TGTGCCAGTAGTATTAGGGGTTCGGACACTGAAGCTTTCTTT. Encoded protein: CASSIRGSDTEAFF. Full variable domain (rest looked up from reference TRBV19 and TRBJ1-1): DGGITQSPKYLFRKEGQNVTLSCEQNLNHDAMYWYRQDPGQGLRLIYYSQIVNDFQKGDIAEGYSVSREKKESFPLTVTSAQKNPTAFYLCASSIRGSDTEAFFGQGTRLTVV.

CDR3 nucleotide sequence: TGTGCCAGCATGGTTACAGGGGACCAAGAGACCCAGTACTTC. Encoded protein: CASMVTGDQETQYF. V gene TRBV5-4 combines with J gene TRBJ2-5; 7 nucleotides align to TRBD1. This CDR3 comprises 14 residues. Germline CDR1 and CDR2: SGHNT and YYREEE (reference sequence). The trim removed 6 bases at V and 0 bases at J, leaving 5 bases unmatched.

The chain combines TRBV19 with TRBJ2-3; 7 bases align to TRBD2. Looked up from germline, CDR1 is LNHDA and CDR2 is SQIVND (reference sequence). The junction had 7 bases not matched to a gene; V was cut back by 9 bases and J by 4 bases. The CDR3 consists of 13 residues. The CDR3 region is CASSGTQPDTQYF. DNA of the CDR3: TGTGCCAGCAGCGGGACCCAACCAGATACGCAGTATTTT.

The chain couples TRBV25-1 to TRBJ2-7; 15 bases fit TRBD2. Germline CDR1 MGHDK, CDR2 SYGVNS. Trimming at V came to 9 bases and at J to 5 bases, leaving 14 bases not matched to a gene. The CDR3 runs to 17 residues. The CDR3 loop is CASRGRGTSGRPHEQYF. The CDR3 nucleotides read TGTGCCAGTAGGGGCAGGGGGACTAGCGGGAGGCCCCACGAGCAGTACTTC.

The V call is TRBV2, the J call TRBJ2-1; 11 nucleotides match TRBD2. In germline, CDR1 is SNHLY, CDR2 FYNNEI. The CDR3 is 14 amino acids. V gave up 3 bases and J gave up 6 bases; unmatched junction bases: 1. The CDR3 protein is CASSEGTSGNEQFF. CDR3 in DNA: TGTGCCAGCAGTGAGGGGACTAGCGGCAATGAGCAGTTCTTC.

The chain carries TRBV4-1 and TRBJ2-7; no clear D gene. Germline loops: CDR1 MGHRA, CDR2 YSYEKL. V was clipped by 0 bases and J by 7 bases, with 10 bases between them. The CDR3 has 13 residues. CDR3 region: CASSQEGWEEQYF. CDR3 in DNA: TGCGCCAGCAGCCAAGAGGGTTGGGAAGAGCAGTACTTC.

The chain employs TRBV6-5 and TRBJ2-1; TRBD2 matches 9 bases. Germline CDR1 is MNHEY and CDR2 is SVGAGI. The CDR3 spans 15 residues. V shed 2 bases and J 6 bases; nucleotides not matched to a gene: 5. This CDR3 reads CASSYSGGRANEQFF. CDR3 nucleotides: TGTGCCAGCAGTTACAGCGGCGGGAGGGCCAATGAGCAGTTCTTC.

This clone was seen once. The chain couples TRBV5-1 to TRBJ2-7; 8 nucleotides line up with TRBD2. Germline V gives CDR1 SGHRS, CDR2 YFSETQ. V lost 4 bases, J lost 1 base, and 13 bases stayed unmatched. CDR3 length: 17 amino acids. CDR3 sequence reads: CASSPRGGLGSSYEQYF. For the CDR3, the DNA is TGCGCCAGCAGCCCACGAGGGGGACTAGGAAGTTCCTACGAGCAGTACTTC.

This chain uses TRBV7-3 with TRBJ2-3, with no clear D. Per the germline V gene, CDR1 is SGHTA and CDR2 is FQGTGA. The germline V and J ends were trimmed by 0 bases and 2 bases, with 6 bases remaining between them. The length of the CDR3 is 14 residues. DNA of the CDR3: TGTGCCAGCAGCTTAACCGGACCCACAGATACGCAGTATTTT. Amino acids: CASSLTGPTDTQYF. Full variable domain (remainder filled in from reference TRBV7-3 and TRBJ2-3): GAGVSQTPSNKVTEKGKYVELRCDPISGHTALYWYRQSLGQGPEFLIYFQGTGAADDSGLPNDRFFAVRPEGSVSTLKIQRTERGDSAVYLCASSLTGPTDTQYFGPGTRLTVL.

The chain's CDR3 is CSVLASGTGETQYF. The CDR3 coding sequence is TGCAGCGTTTTGGCTAGCGGGACTGGGGAGACCCAGTACTTC. The chain joins TRBV29-1 to TRBJ2-5; 9 nucleotides agree with TRBD2. CDR1 and CDR2 (germline): SQVTM, ANQGSEA. Trimming cost V 5 bases and J 5 bases; bases outside gene matches: 9. This CDR3 contains 14 residues.

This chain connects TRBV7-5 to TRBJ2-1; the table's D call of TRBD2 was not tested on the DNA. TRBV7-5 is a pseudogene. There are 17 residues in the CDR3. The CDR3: CARSLAGGRALGNEQFF. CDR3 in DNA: TGTGCCAGAAGCTTAGCAGGCGGGAGGGCTCTAGGTAATGAGCAGTTCTTC.

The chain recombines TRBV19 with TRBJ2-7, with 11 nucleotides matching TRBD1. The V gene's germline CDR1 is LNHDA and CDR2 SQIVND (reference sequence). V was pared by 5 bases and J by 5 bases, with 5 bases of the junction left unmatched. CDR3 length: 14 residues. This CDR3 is CASSGLDRGHEQYF. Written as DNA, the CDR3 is TGTGCCAGTAGTGGATTGGACAGGGGGCACGAGCAGTACTTC.

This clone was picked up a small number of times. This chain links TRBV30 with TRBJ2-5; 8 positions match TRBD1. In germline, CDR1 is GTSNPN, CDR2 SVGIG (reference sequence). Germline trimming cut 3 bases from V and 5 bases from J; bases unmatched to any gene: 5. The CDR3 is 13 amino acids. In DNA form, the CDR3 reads TGTGCCTGGAGCGTGACAGGGGAGGAGACCCAGTACTTC. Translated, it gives CAWSVTGEETQYF.

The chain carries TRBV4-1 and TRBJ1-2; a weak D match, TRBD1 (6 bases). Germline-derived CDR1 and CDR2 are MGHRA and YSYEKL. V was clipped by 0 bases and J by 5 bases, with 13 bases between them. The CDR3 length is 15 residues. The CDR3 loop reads CASSQDSGAQYGYTF. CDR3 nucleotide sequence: TGCGCCAGCAGCCAAGATTCAGGGGCACAGTATGGCTACACCTTC.

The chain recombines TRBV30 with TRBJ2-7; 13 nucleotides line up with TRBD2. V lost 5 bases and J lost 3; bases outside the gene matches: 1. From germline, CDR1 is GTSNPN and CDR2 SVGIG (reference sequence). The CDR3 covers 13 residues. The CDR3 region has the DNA TGTGCCTGGCGGACTAGCGGGAGCTACGAGCAGTACTTC. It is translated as CAWRTSGSYEQYF.

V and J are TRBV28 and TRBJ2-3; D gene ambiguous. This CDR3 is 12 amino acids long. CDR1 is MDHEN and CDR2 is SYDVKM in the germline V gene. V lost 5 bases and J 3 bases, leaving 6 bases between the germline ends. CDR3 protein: CASSPPTDTQYF. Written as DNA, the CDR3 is TGTGCCAGCAGTCCCCCAACAGATACGCAGTATTTT.

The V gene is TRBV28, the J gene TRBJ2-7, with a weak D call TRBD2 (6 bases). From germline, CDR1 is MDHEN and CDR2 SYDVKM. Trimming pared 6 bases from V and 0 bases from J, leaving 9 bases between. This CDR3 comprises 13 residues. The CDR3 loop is CASSYGSSYEQYF. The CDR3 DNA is TGTGCCAGCAGCTACGGGAGCTCCTACGAGCAGTACTTC.

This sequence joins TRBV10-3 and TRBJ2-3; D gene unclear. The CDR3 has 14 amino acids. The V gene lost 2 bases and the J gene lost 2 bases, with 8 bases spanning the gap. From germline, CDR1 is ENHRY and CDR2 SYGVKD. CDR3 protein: CAISETSSTDTQYF. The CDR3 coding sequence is TGTGCCATCAGTGAGACCAGCTCCACAGATACGCAGTATTTT.

In DNA form, the CDR3 reads TGTGCCAGCAGTTACTCACCAGGGGACGTGATCTACACCTTC. It translates to CASSYSPGDVIYTF. The V gene is TRBV6-5, the J gene TRBJ1-2, with D perhaps TRBD1 (6 bases). The CDR3 has 14 residues. Germline-derived CDR1 and CDR2 are MNHEY and SVGAGI. V lost 0 bases and J lost 10, with 15 bases in between.